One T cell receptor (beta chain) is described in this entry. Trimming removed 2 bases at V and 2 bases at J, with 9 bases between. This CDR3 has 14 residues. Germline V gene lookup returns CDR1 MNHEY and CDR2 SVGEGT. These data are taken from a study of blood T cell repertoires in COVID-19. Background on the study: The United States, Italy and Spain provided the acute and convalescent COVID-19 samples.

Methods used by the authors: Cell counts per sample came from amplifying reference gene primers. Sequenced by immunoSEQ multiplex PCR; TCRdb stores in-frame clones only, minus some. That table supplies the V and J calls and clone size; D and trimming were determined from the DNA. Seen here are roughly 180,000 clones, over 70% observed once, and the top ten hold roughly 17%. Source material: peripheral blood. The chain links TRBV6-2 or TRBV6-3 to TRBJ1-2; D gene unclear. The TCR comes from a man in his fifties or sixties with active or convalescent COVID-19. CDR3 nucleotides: TGTGCCAGCAGTTACAACAGACTAAACTATGGCTACACCTTC. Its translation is CASSYNRLNYGYTF.